This T cell receptor beta chain was identified in a study of cytomegalovirus exposure and HLA in healthy donors. Study context: The 650 to 850 first-cohort repertoires and the 110 or so validation repertoires shared the same platform, a later analysis reported.

Study-level results: It was found in a later analysis that first-cohort TCR clusters tended to co-occur in the 120 validation repertoires.

The data were produced by immunoSEQ multiplex PCR, yet TCRdb's version contains in-frame clones alone and is incomplete. The sample carries approximately 88,000 clones, 95% to 97% recorded once. This CDR3 region has 14 residues. Germline CDR1 is SGHDN and CDR2 is FVKESK. V lost 0 bases and J lost 6, with 8 bases in between. As for this clone: Its specificity is not known.

Sequencing was carried out using PBMCs. This receptor was taken from a young woman in good health and CMV-seronegative. This chain connects TRBV14 to TRBJ2-2; the D gene is possibly TRBD2 (6 bases). The CDR3 reads CASSQDLASGELFF. CDR3 coding DNA: TGTGCCAGCAGCCAAGATCTAGCGTCCGGGGAGCTGTTTTTT.